A single sample is the source of the 13 T cell receptor delta chains below, sequenced in a study of γδ T cells in repeated Plasmodium falciparum infection (dated by TCRdb to 2020 to 2023). The protocol used for the library was multiplex PCR. Data came from an Illumina MiSeq. TCRdb processed the public reads again with the CATT caller, after which rows with matching DNA were combined. This sample is represented by around 49,000 delta-chain clones; around 2% of them were singletons. Roughly 24% of the sample rests with the top ten. For bulk TCR repertoire analysis, Vgamma9/Vdelta2+ and Vdelta2-negative gammadelta T cell populations were flow-sorted out of peripheral blood mononuclear cells. The sequenced sample was gamma-delta T cells from blood. The receptors originated from a pool of human donors (malaria-infected and uninfected, not separated).

This clone was observed many times. TCRdb attributes to this sequence the protein of a much larger clone, which differs from the DNA translation at residue 5; a read error is likely, and the protein displayed is translated from the DNA. The chain combines TRDV2 with TRDJ1, with 7 bases aligning to TRDD3. V lost 3 bases, J lost 3 bases, and 21 bases stayed unmatched. The CDR3 runs 19 residues. The germline CDR1 and CDR2 sequences are GEAIGNYY and EKD. The DNA for the CDR3 is TGTGCCTGTGACGCCAACTTACTGGGGATTTACCCTATACCCGATAAACTCATCTTT. It yields the protein CACDANLLGIYPIPDKLIF.

This clone was seen repeatedly, ten times or more. TCRdb records a much larger clone's protein for this DNA, with a difference at residue 6 that likely arises from a read error; the protein given is the translation of the DNA. The chain recombines TRDV2 with TRDJ1, with TRDD3 matching 7 bases. The V gene's germline CDR1 is GEAIGNYY and CDR2 EKD. The CDR3 consists of 15 residues. V shed 1 base and J 1 base; nucleotides not matched to a gene: 5. Here the CDR3 reads CACDTEGGSTDKLIF. Written as DNA, the CDR3 is TGTGCCTGTGACACAGAGGGGGGATCCACCGATAAACTCATCTTT.

Notes on this clone: The protein given by TCRdb reflects a much larger clone and differs at residue 16 from this DNA's translation, likely from a read error; the protein shown is the DNA's translation. The V and J genes are TRDV2 and TRDJ1; TRDD3 matches 10 bases. Germline matching of the DNA provided the J gene here, since TCRdb leaves it blank. The CDR3 contains 21 residues. With V trimmed by 0 bases and J by 3 bases, 21 bases remained unmatched. Germline V gene data show CDR1 as GEAIGNYY and CDR2 as EKD. CDR3 sequence: CACDTIGHTGGSSHAADKLIF. The CDR3 nucleotides read TGTGCCTGTGACACCATCGGGCATACTGGGGGATCCTCCCACGCCGCCGATAAACTCATCTTT.

As for this clone: This DNA translates differently at residue 8 from the TCRdb protein, which is that of a much larger clone; a read error is likely, and the protein shown is the DNA's own translation. V and J are TRDV2 and TRDJ1, with TRDD3 matching over 8 bases. The J gene, left out of TCRdb, was set here by checking the DNA against germline. This CDR3 has 17 residues. With V trimmed by 4 bases and J by 0 bases, 12 bases remained unmatched. Germline V CDR1 and CDR2: GEAIGNYY, EKD. CDR3 in DNA: TGTGCCTGTGATATACTGGGGGGTAACCGATACACCGATAAACTCATCTTT. Translated, it gives CACDILGGNRYTDKLIF.

Note on this clone: A far larger clone is just one base off, so this is likely a read error. Other DNA sequences of this sample code for an identical CDR3. The chain links TRDV1 to TRDJ1; 10 nucleotides align to TRDD3. Germline lookup yields CDR1 TSWWSYY and CDR2 QGS. The CDR3 runs 22 residues. The CDR3 loop reads CALGEGAFLSTTGGFYLDKLIF. As DNA, the CDR3 is TGTGCTCTTGGGGAAGGGGCCTTCCTCTCTACTACTGGGGGATTTTACCTCGATAAGCTCATCTTT.

Points on this clone: A far more abundant clone sits one base away, making this likely a read error. Within the sample, other DNA sequences also encode this same CDR3. V gene TRDV1 combines with J gene TRDJ1; TRDD3 aligns across 12 bases. TCRdb offers no J gene call, so here the DNA was matched to germline to obtain one. This CDR3 is 20 amino acids long. V lost 1 base to trimming and J lost 8 bases; unmatched junction nucleotides: 20. CDR1 TSWWSYY and CDR2 QGS come from the germline V gene. CDR3 protein: CALGERPNQGYWGIPTKLIF. The CDR3 DNA reads TGTGCTCTTGGGGAACGTCCGAATCAGGGCTACTGGGGGATACCTACCAAACTCATCTTT.

The table lists this clone with a few counts. TCRdb records a much larger clone's protein for this DNA, with a difference at residue 10 that likely arises from a read error; the protein given is the translation of the DNA. The chain has TRDV3 and TRDJ1; unclear D gene. No J segment appears in TCRdb, so it was assigned here by matching the sequence to germline. CDR3 length equals 21 residues. Germline V lookup: CDR1 TVYSNPD, CDR2 GDNSRS (reference sequence). V was trimmed by 3 bases and J by 0 bases, leaving 35 bases between them. The CDR3 sequence is CAFTTVPYGGPYHANTDKLIF. The CDR3 bases are TGTGCCTTCACTACTGTACCTTACGGCGGCCCGTATCATGCTAACACCGATAAACTCATCTTT.

Concerning this clone: Translating this DNA gives a protein that differs at residue 10 from the TCRdb one, which belongs to a much larger clone; a read error is likely, and the protein shown is this translation. This chain connects TRDV2 to TRDJ1; 8 bases align to TRDD3. As TCRdb names no J gene, one was assigned here on the basis of a DNA match to germline. This CDR3 has 15 residues. V dropped 3 bases and J dropped 3; count of bases not matched to a gene: 8. In germline, CDR1 is GEAIGNYY, CDR2 EKD. CDR3 sequence: CACDSLGDNSDKLIF. The CDR3 bases are TGTGCCTGTGACTCCCTGGGGGACAACTCCGATAAACTCATCTTT.

Regarding this clone: TCRdb attributes to this sequence the protein of a much larger clone, which differs from the DNA translation at residue 11; a read error is likely, and the protein displayed is translated from the DNA. This chain joins TRDV1 and TRDJ1; D not certain. TCRdb leaves out the J gene; it was filled in here by matching the DNA to germline. Germline V gives CDR1 TSWWSYY, CDR2 QGS. This CDR3 spans 14 amino acids. CDR3 sequence (DNA): TGTGCTCTTGGGTGTGCTCAAGTGTCCGATAGACTCATCTTT. It yields the protein CALGCAQVSDRLIF.

In this sample, this clone turned up a few times. The protein TCRdb lists belongs to a much larger clone and differs from this DNA's translation at residue 6, which points to a read error; the protein shown is made from the DNA. This chain links TRDV1 with TRDJ1; D call uncertain. Trimming shortened V by 5 bases and J by 3 bases, and 10 bases separated the two germline ends. CDR1 is TSWWSYY and CDR2 is QGS in the germline V gene. This CDR3 spans 13 amino acids. CDR3 sequence reads: CALGRIRPDKLIF. The CDR3 nucleotides read TGTGCTCTTGGGCGCATAAGGCCCGATAAACTCATCTTT.

In this sample, this clone turned up many times. A read error likely explains why the TCRdb protein, taken from a much larger clone, differs from this DNA's translation at residue 16; the protein shown is translated from the DNA. The CDR3 DNA follows: TGTGCTCTTGGGAGGTTTCTCTTAGGGCTGGGGATGCCCCATCAGCAAATCGGACTCATCTTT. Protein sequence: CALGRFLLGLGMPHQQIGLIF. J is TRDJ1 and V is TRDV1; weak D call: TRDD3 (6 bases). Germline assignment: CDR1 TSWWSYY and CDR2 QGS. This CDR3 is 21 amino acids long. Trimming left V 5 bases short and J 10 bases short, with 41 bases between.

Note on this clone: A far more abundant clone sits one base away, making this likely a read error. Other DNA variants within this sample encode the same CDR3. The chain has TRDV3 and TRDJ1; 9 nucleotides match TRDD3. Matching the DNA to germline supplied the J gene, which TCRdb does not give. The V gene end was trimmed by 3 bases and the J gene end by 0 bases; junction bases not matched to a gene: 11. This CDR3 spans 16 amino acids. Germline V gives CDR1 TVYSNPD, CDR2 GDNSRS (reference sequence). CDR3 loop: CAFPSGDTTNTDKLIF. The CDR3 bases are TGTGCCTTCCCCTCGGGGGATACAACGAACACCGATAAACTCATCTTT.

This clone was picked up a small number of times. The protein that TCRdb holds for this DNA derives from a much larger clone and differs from the translated DNA at residue 4, which likely indicates a read error; the protein shown here is translated from the DNA. The chain links TRDV3 to TRDJ1; 12 bases fit TRDD3. No J segment appears in TCRdb, so it was assigned here by matching the sequence to germline. After removal of 0 bases from V and 0 bases from J, the junction contained 17 bases not matched to a gene. CDR3 size: 20 residues. The V gene's germline CDR1 is TVYSNPD and CDR2 GDNSRS (reference sequence). For the CDR3, the DNA is TGTGCCTTTAGGATTCCCTCGTACTGGGGGATACCCTTGAACACCGATAAACTCATCTTT. Residues: CAFRIPSYWGIPLNTDKLIF.